A single sample gave rise to the 2 T cell receptor beta chains below, sequenced in a study of circulating and synovial CD4+ cells in juvenile arthritis. Profiled with immunoSEQ multiplex PCR; TCRdb holds only in-frame clones, not every one. The sample lists about 32,000 clones, over 90% occurring once. The source material was CD4+ T cells from blood. The receptors shown here come from a human donor with juvenile idiopathic arthritis.

The chain has TRBV9 and TRBJ2-5; 8 nucleotides align to TRBD1. The germline V gene encodes CDR1 SGDLS and CDR2 YYNGEE. V lost 0 bases to trimming and J lost 5 bases; unmatched junction nucleotides: 9. This CDR3 is built from 16 residues. CDR3 protein: CASSVGRAGGGETQYF. In DNA form, the CDR3 reads TGTGCCAGCAGCGTAGGACGGGCAGGGGGCGGTGAGACCCAGTACTTC.

As concerns this clone: The same CDR3 also results from other DNA sequences found in this sample. The chain recombines TRBV4-2 with TRBJ1-6; tentatively, D is TRBD1 (5 bases). From germline, CDR1 is LGHNA and CDR2 YNFKEQ. The CDR3 consists of 15 residues. The V gene lost 1 base and the J gene lost 5 bases, with 9 bases spanning the gap. DNA of the CDR3: TGTGCCAGCAGCCAAGGGGGCGGCGATAATTCACCCCTCCACTTT. This sequence encodes CASSQGGGDNSPLHF.